A selection of T cell receptor beta chains follows, all from one sample in a study of neurological immune-mediated disorders. TCRdb re-called the 5' RACE reads with MiXCR, one entry per CDR3 protein. The sample comprises 25,000 to 35,000 distinct CDR3 sequences, roughly 1.6% of which are singletons, and 9.2% rests with the top ten. Sequenced material: PBMCs. The receptor source for this set is a woman aged 25-40 years with multiple sclerosis. The conserved cysteine and the conserved F or W are not part of the CDR3 here.

>TRBV10-3
AISAGGAEAEAF
>TRBV6-5
ASGFSGSQH
>TRBV5-1
ASGGQGTNTEAF
>TRBV3-1
ASSSRFKETQY
>TRBV20-1
SAHGGGAWTEAF
>TRBV14
ASSRPLGGVYNEQF
>TRBV20-1
SARAFLVARDTEAF
>TRBV7-2
ASRGFANEKLF
>TRBV20-1
SARWTANTEAF
>TRBV29-1
SVGGGGKNIQY
>TRBV5-1
ASSHDSDSPLH
>TRBV7-2
ASSLEGGRQNTEAF
>TRBV20-1
SSQGLGVAGELF
>TRBV9
ASSAPNTGELF
>TRBV20-1
SARARQAYYEKLF
>TRBV20-1
SARPSPSQPQH
>TRBV6-2/TRBV6-3
ASSYSRGLPYEQY
>TRBV4-1
ASSQDPLAGGGEQF
>TRBV7-2
ASKPGSGQETQY
>TRBV12-3/TRBV12-4
ASRRTSGGAPETQY
>TRBV7-2
ASSADRSYGYT
>TRBV20-1
SARVPRGKETQY
>TRBV4-1
ASSRPGLTDTQY
>TRBV5-1
ASSRQGGTDTQY
>TRBV6-6
ASSLRTETQY
>TRBV25-1
ASSEEEDYGYT
>TRBV12-3/TRBV12-4
ASSLQQVGTEAF
>TRBV15
ATSRGLSEGYT
>TRBV5-1
ASSLDATSYEQY
>TRBV12-3/TRBV12-4
ASRPQGRANTEAF
>TRBV5-1
ASSYTGTRTYEQY
>TRBV5-1
ASSLEETGGVYGENTEAF
>TRBV6-6
ASSLENTGELF
>TRBV20-1
SARDPGTGSYNEQF
>TRBV5-6
ASSLGPLGNQPQH
>TRBV12-3/TRBV12-4
ASSLQGARGYGYT
>TRBV6-1
ASCRDTHYEQY
>TRBV6-6
ASSPLETQY
>TRBV12-3/TRBV12-4
ASSRTRLGQPQH
>TRBV9
ASSVVEGGSPLH
>TRBV20-1
SAGRTGGGYNEQF
>TRBV12-3/TRBV12-4
ASSRNSYEQY
>TRBV20-1
SARASGNTGELF
>TRBV7-2
ASSLLQTGSTDTQY
>TRBV7-8
ASSRTRDQPQH
>TRBV20-1
SARRSSGVDNEQF
>TRBV4-3
ASSQEAAGPDTQY
>TRBV3-1
ASSSTSGGVNEQF
>TRBV12-3/TRBV12-4
ASSLAGSGSYEQY
>TRBV3-1
ASSQDPGDGYT